Given below is one TCR beta chain in context. The antigen is undetermined. The junction does not match germline at one end; this may be a read error. Germline V lookup: CDR1 SGHRS, CDR2 YFSETQ. The CDR3 length is 14 residues. This sample was taken from a study of blood T cells in healthy people across ages. Alongside a J-beta primer mix, a sample-barcoded 5' primer served in a second PCR lasting roughly 6 to 12 cycles. With 12 random nucleotides, a template-switch adaptor tagged each individual cDNA molecule. TCRdb fed the 5' RACE reads into MiXCR, producing one record per CDR3 protein. This table holds roughly 1,700,000 distinct CDR3 sequences, under 30% found once. Study-wide results and caveats: Observed TCR beta diversity per million T cells went down as age went up. This fall followed a roughly linear course with age. Estimates based on one million T cells were treated as lower bounds. Changes seen in expanded clonotypes were possibly confounded by donor CMV status left unknown.

The source of this sequence is a woman in her 30s in good health. This chain connects TRBV5-1 to TRBJ2-1, with 8 bases fitting TRBD1. Sequencing was done on a sample of blood. The CDR3 DNA sequence: TGCGCCGGCAGCTTGGGACAGGAGAAAAATGAGCAGTTCTTC. It yields the protein CAGSLGQEKNEQFF.